These 17 T cell receptor beta chains were sequenced from one sample in a study of response to subunit inactivated influenza vaccine (dated by TCRdb to 2016 to 2018). Libraries were made using RT-PCR. Sequencing was carried out with an Illumina HiSeq 2500. The public sequencing data were trimmed at Q25 with fastp and processed into clonotypes with MiXCR by TCRdb, which kept only in-frame beta chains. Rows merge per CDR3 protein into single entries with the most common DNA and genes. A total of 500,000 to 700,000 distinct CDR3 sequences appear in this sample, around a quarter of them only once. 2.5% to 3% of the sample is held by the ten biggest clonotypes. These data also featured in a second study, about T cells expressing NK-cell markers. The second study's authors report: TCR beta cDNA libraries were prepared using 5'RACE template switching, which introduced a universal primer site and unique molecular identifiers.

This specimen was CD4+ T cells sorted from PBMCs, taken 11 to 12 days after vaccination. These receptors originate from a man aged 50 or older who received an inactivated influenza vaccine. Donor details come from another sample of the same person, matched by shared clones.

This clonotype appeared a few times. The V call is TRBV2, the J call TRBJ1-2, with 11 bases aligning to TRBD1. The CDR3 covers 13 residues. V dropped 5 bases and J dropped 6; count of bases not matched to a gene: 2. The germline gives CDR1 SNHLY, CDR2 FYNNEI. The CDR3 is CASSSDRGHGYTF. The CDR3 bases are TGTGCCAGCAGTTCGGACAGGGGGCATGGCTACACCTTC. Full variable domain (rest looked up from reference TRBV2 and TRBJ1-2): EPEVTQTPSHQVTQMGQEVILRCVPISNHLYFYWYRQILGQKVEFLVSFYNNEISEKSEIFDDQFSVERPDGSNFTLKIRSTKLEDSAMYFCASSSDRGHGYTFGSGTRLTVV.

This rearrangement joins TRBV4-3 to TRBJ2-2; possibly TRBD1 for D (6 bases). Germline V gene sequence: CDR1 LGHNA, CDR2 YSLEER. The CDR3 is made up of 19 amino acids. The ends were cut back, 5 bases at V and 4 bases at J, with 26 bases in the middle. CDR3 sequence (DNA): TGCGCCAGCAGCAGGCGGCCGAAAACAGGGCAAACGAGCACCGGGGAGCTGTTTTTT. The encoded protein is CASSRRPKTGQTSTGELFF.

This clonotype was counted a few times. The chain employs TRBV11-2 and TRBJ2-7; 7 bases map to TRBD1. V dropped 4 bases and J dropped 7; count of bases not matched to a gene: 13. CDR1 and CDR2 from the germline V gene are SGHAT and FQNNGV. This CDR3 has 15 amino acids. The CDR3 sequence: CASSSNRGRTVEQYF. DNA of the CDR3: TGTGCCAGCAGCTCAAACAGGGGTCGTACTGTAGAGCAGTACTTC. Combining the CDR3 with reference TRBV11-2 and TRBJ2-7 gives the whole variable domain EAGVAQSPRYKIIEKRQSVAFWCNPISGHATLYWYQQILGQGPKLLIQFQNNGVVDDSQLPKDRFSAERLKGVDSTLKIQPAKLEDSAVYLCASSSNRGRTVEQYFGPGTRLTVT.

This clonotype was recorded a few times. The rearrangement joins TRBV6-5 to TRBJ1-1, with D perhaps TRBD1 (6 bases). Germline V gene lookup returns CDR1 MNHEY and CDR2 SVGAGI. With 2 bases removed from V and 8 bases from J, the gap between germline ends came to 18 bases. The CDR3 sequence is 15 residues long. DNA of the CDR3: TGTGCCAGCAGTTACCCCGGAACAGGGCCGAGGGAAGCTTTCTTT. Its translation: CASSYPGTGPREAFF.

The CDR3 sequence: CASSQVLLAGGLNEQFF. In nucleotides, the CDR3 is TGTGCCAGCAGCCAAGTGCTTCTAGCGGGGGGTCTAAATGAGCAGTTCTTC. This chain connects TRBV3-1 to TRBJ2-1, with 11 bases identical to TRBD2. The CDR3 is 17 residues long. J gave up 7 bases and V 1 base, and 9 bases lay outside the gene matches. Germline V gene data show CDR1 as LGHDT and CDR2 as YNNKEL (reference sequence).

This clonotype was counted only a few times. This chain links TRBV6-2 or TRBV6-3 with TRBJ2-2; D not resolved. In germline, CDR1 is MNHEY, CDR2 SVGEGT. CDR3 length: 14 residues. Deletions cut 6 bases from V and 4 bases from J, with 12 bases between. The CDR3 protein is CASRPQSTTGELFF. For the CDR3, the DNA is TGTGCCAGCAGACCCCAATCGACCACCGGGGAGCTGTTTTTT.

This clonotype was observed many times. The CDR3, as DNA: TGCAGCGTTGAAGAAGGTCCGGTAGGGACCCAGTACTTC. This encodes CSVEEGPVGTQYF. This chain uses TRBV29-1 with TRBJ2-5, with unresolved D. Germline CDR1 is SQVTM and CDR2 is ANQGSEA. V was pared by 0 bases and J by 7 bases, with 12 bases between. The CDR3 loop spans 13 amino acids.

In its sample, this clonotype was seen many times. This rearrangement joins TRBV5-1 to TRBJ1-1; D unclear. The V and J ends lost 4 bases and 6 bases respectively, with 16 bases between them. CDR3 length equals 14 residues. Germline values: CDR1 SGHRS, CDR2 YFSETQ. CDR3 residues: CASSAGLREPEAFF. The CDR3 bases are TGCGCCAGCAGCGCTGGACTCCGTGAACCTGAAGCTTTCTTT. Looking up the rest from reference TRBV5-1 and TRBJ1-1 gives the full variable domain: KAGVTQTPRYLIKTRGQQVTLSCSPISGHRSVSWYQQTPGQGLQFLFEYFSETQRNKGNFPGRFSGRQFSNSRSEMNVSTLELGDSALYLCASSAGLREPEAFFGQGTRLTVV.

The chain links TRBV12-3 or TRBV12-4 to TRBJ1-2; D remains unclear. This CDR3 is built from 14 residues. V dropped 4 bases and J dropped 1 base, with 10 bases sitting between them. The CDR3 bases are TGTGCCAGCAGTTCGATCACAAGTAACTATGGCTACACCTTC. This encodes CASSSITSNYGYTF.

This clonotype showed up just a few times. V usage is TRBV5-1 and J usage is TRBJ2-2; TRBD2 matches at 8 bases. CDR1 and CDR2 from the germline V gene are SGHRS and YFSETQ. The CDR3 totals 15 residues. J lost 5 bases, V lost 5 bases, and 8 bases had no gene match. The CDR3: CASRGEPSGTGELFF. CDR3 bases: TGCGCCAGCAGGGGAGAACCTAGCGGGACCGGGGAGCTGTTTTTT.

This clonotype turned up a few times. The CDR3 bases are TGCGCCAGCAGCTTGGGGCAGCGACCTACTGAGCAGTACTTC. Translation: CASSLGQRPTEQYF. The V call is TRBV5-1, the J call TRBJ2-7; D gene ambiguous. V was pared by 0 bases and J by 7 bases, with 14 bases between. This CDR3 contains 14 residues. CDR1 and CDR2 (germline): SGHRS, YFSETQ.

This clonotype was seen repeatedly, ten times or more. This rearrangement joins TRBV7-2 to TRBJ1-1; weak D call: TRBD1 (5 bases). Per germline, CDR1 SGHTA and CDR2 FQGNSA. V dropped 3 bases and J dropped 3 bases, with 11 bases sitting between them. The CDR3 extends over 14 amino acids. CDR3 bases: TGTGCCAGCAGCTTTCTGCAGGGAGACACTGAAGCTTTCTTT. It yields the protein CASSFLQGDTEAFF.

This clonotype occurred a few times. The chain carries TRBV5-1 and TRBJ2-1; 9 nucleotides align to TRBD1. The CDR3 extends over 15 amino acids. The germline gives CDR1 SGHRS, CDR2 YFSETQ. J gave up 8 bases and V 6 bases, and 12 bases lay outside the gene matches. The CDR3 sequence is CASIAGTGLSHEQFF. In DNA, the CDR3 is TGCGCCAGCATCGCCGGGACAGGGCTGTCACATGAGCAGTTCTTC.

This clonotype occurred a few times. The genes are TRBV6-2 or TRBV6-3 and TRBJ2-2; 7 nucleotides line up with TRBD2. The trim removed 4 bases at V and 6 bases at J, leaving 5 bases unmatched. The CDR3 is made up of 14 amino acids. CDR1 is MNHEY and CDR2 is SVGEGT in the germline V gene. CDR3 loop: CASSFRLASGELFF. CDR3 in DNA: TGTGCCAGCAGTTTCAGACTAGCTTCCGGGGAGCTGTTTTTT.

This clonotype was detected a few times. The CDR3 is CASSRLLGQGANTGELFF. The DNA of the CDR3 is TGTGCCAGCAGCAGACTACTCGGGCAGGGGGCCAACACCGGGGAGCTGTTTTTT. The chain uses TRBV14 and TRBJ2-2; 8 nucleotides line up with TRBD1. The CDR3 sequence is 18 residues long. Germline V CDR1 and CDR2: SGHDN, FVKESK. V lost 5 bases to trimming and J lost 2 bases; unmatched junction nucleotides: 13.

This clonotype was recorded a few times. The J gene is TRBJ2-2, the V gene TRBV2; no firm D call. Germline CDR1 reads SNHLY; CDR2 reads FYNNEI. V was shortened by 6 bases and J by 5 bases, with 7 bases between the two germline ends. There are 12 residues in the CDR3. CDR3 sequence reads: CASSVRTGELFF. In DNA form, the CDR3 reads TGTGCCAGCAGCGTCAGGACCGGGGAGCTGTTTTTT.

There are a few counts of this clonotype. The chain recombines TRBV9 with TRBJ1-1, with D uncertain. This CDR3 contains 13 residues. Trimming took off 5 bases at V and 8 bases at J, with 16 bases between the two ends. The germline V gene has CDR1 SGDLS and CDR2 YYNGEE. In nucleotides, the CDR3 is TGTGCCAGCAGTTACGCGGGGAGTGCCGAAGCTTTCTTT. Translated: CASSYAGSAEAFF.